This entry describes one T cell receptor beta chain. The data were obtained in a study of a mutant IDH1 vaccine in newly diagnosed glioma. Method: immunoSEQ multiplex PCR; TCRdb's copy keeps in-frame clones and lacks some. The repertoire consists of 15,000 to 20,000 clones, with roughly 85% occurring once and the leading ten covering 10%. Time point: baseline, week 1 (first vaccination visit). Treatment described: pre-vaccination baseline after standard-of-care therapy. The sequencing used PBMCs, collected from a glioma patient treated with radiotherapy, temozolomide or both. The clonotype originates from a man aged 35-49 years with glioma.

Here the CDR3 reads CTSTTSGRYTPLQNEQFF. The CDR3 nucleotides are TGCACCAGCACAACTAGCGGGAGGTACACCCCCCTGCAAAATGAGCAGTTCTTC. This chain links TRBV1 with TRBJ2-1; TRBD2, as called in the table, went unchecked against the DNA. TRBV1 is a pseudogene. CDR3 length: 18 amino acids.